One and the same sample provided the 27 T cell receptor beta chains below, sequenced in a study of blood T cell repertoires in COVID-19. The table came from immunoSEQ multiplex PCR; TCRdb's copy has only in-frame clones and leaves some out. Among over 200,000 clones listed, 70% to 90% were seen once. The sequenced sample was peripheral blood. The receptor set was obtained from a young woman who had recovered from COVID-19.

This clone was observed a handful of times. The J gene is TRBJ1-5, the V gene TRBV27, with a possible D match to TRBD1 (5 bases). The V end lost 9 bases, the J end lost 2 bases, and 14 bases lay between the germline ends. The CDR3 contains 14 residues. Germline loops: CDR1 MNHEY, CDR2 SMNVEV (reference sequence). CDR3 coding DNA: TGTGCCAGTGGGGGGTTATTTGGCAATCAGCCCCAGCATTTT. This codes for CASGGLFGNQPQHF.

The rearrangement uses TRBV7-3 and TRBJ2-7, with D perhaps TRBD2 (6 bases). Germline CDR1 and CDR2: SGHTA and FQGTGA. The CDR3 is 17 residues long. V lost 1 base and J lost 6, with 22 bases in between. This CDR3 is CASSLMAPGTGVSEQYF. CDR3 sequence (DNA): TGTGCCAGCAGCTTAATGGCCCCCGGGACGGGGGTGAGCGAGCAGTACTTC.

The rearrangement links TRBV7-2 to TRBJ1-1, with TRBD1 as a possible D gene (6 bases). CDR1 is SGHTA and CDR2 is FQGNSA in the germline V gene. The V end was cut by 2 bases, the J end by 1 base, with 17 bases between. The CDR3 is made up of 17 amino acids. CDR3 loop: CASSLNGVGGRNTEAFF. Here the CDR3 DNA reads TGTGCCAGCAGCTTAAATGGGGTAGGGGGAAGGAACACTGAAGCTTTCTTT.

The rearrangement uses TRBV6-4 and TRBJ2-2; 7 bases fit TRBD2. Per germline, CDR1 MRHNA and CDR2 SNTAGT. The CDR3 covers 15 residues. J was trimmed by 0 bases and V by 8 bases; bases with no gene match: 6. The CDR3 DNA follows: TGTGCCAGCTCCTCTAGCGGAACGAACACCGGGGAGCTGTTTTTT. Amino acids: CASSSSGTNTGELFF.

V is TRBV4-2 and J is TRBJ2-7; 12 bases align to TRBD1. Per germline, CDR1 LGHNA and CDR2 YNFKEQ. The J segment lost 2 bases and the V segment lost 3 bases, leaving 2 bases of the junction unmatched. The CDR3 consists of 15 residues. The CDR3 sequence: CASSQGQGAAYEQYF. The CDR3 bases are TGTGCCAGCAGCCAGGGACAGGGGGCCGCCTACGAGCAGTACTTC.

This clone was detected once. The rearrangement links TRBV19 to TRBJ2-6; 8 bases line up with TRBD1. Germline V gives CDR1 LNHDA, CDR2 SQIVND (reference sequence). V was pared by 2 bases and J by 0 bases, with 3 bases of the junction left unmatched. The CDR3 is made up of 17 amino acids. CDR3 DNA sequence: TGTGCCAGTAGTATACCAGGGGGCAACTCTGGGGCCAACGTCCTGACTTTC. Its translation is CASSIPGGNSGANVLTF.

This rearrangement joins TRBV18 to TRBJ2-1; 8 bases map to TRBD2. The CDR3 contains 15 residues. Germline values: CDR1 KGHSH, CDR2 LQKENI. J lost 4 bases, V lost 5 bases, and 7 bases had no gene match. CDR3 sequence (DNA): TGTGCCAGCTCAAATGAGCGGGAGTCTTACAATGAGCAGTTCTTC. Translating it yields CASSNERESYNEQFF.

This clone was observed a few times. The CDR3: CASSSTPGHGSLYEQYF. CDR3 in DNA: TGTGCCAGCAGCTCCACGCCCGGACACGGAAGTCTCTACGAGCAGTACTTC. J is TRBJ2-7 and V is TRBV11-2, with a possible D match to TRBD1 (5 bases). The CDR3 is 17 residues long. In germline, CDR1 is SGHAT, CDR2 FQNNGV. The V end lost 4 bases, the J end lost 3 bases, and 22 bases lay between the germline ends.

V usage is TRBV12-5 and J usage is TRBJ2-1, with a weak D call TRBD1 (5 bases). Germline V CDR1 and CDR2: LGHNT, FRNRAP. This CDR3 is 17 amino acids long. V was shortened by 7 bases and J by 4 bases, with 23 bases between the two germline ends. The CDR3: CASAPGTTVNLYNEQFF. CDR3 in DNA: TGTGCTAGTGCCCCCGGTACGACAGTAAATTTATACAATGAGCAGTTCTTC.

The rearrangement joins TRBV19 to TRBJ2-5, with 10 bases matching TRBD2. From germline, CDR1 is LNHDA and CDR2 SQIVND (reference sequence). Germline trimming cut 8 bases from V and 3 bases from J; bases unmatched to any gene: 9. The CDR3 extends over 15 amino acids. The CDR3 loop reads CASGRYGLAEETQYF. The CDR3 DNA follows: TGTGCCAGTGGACGATACGGACTAGCGGAAGAGACCCAGTACTTC.

The chain employs TRBV7-2 and TRBJ2-3; 12 bases align to TRBD2. The CDR3 has 18 residues. Germline-derived CDR1 and CDR2 are SGHTA and FQGNSA. V shed 2 bases, J shed 6 bases, and the junction held 12 bases outside the gene matches. Here the CDR3 reads CASSLSASGRALGDTQYF. Here the CDR3 DNA reads TGTGCCAGCAGCTTATCGGCTAGCGGGAGGGCCTTAGGCGATACGCAGTATTTT. The variable domain in full, completed from reference TRBV7-2 and TRBJ2-3, reads GAGVSQSPSNKVTEKGKDVELRCDPISGHTALYWYRQSLGQGLEFLIYFQGNSAPDKSGLPSDRFSAERTGGSVSTLTIQRTQQEDSAVYLCASSLSASGRALGDTQYFGPGTRLTVL.

The count of this clone is one. J is TRBJ2-6 and V is TRBV4-1; no reliable D call. The length of the CDR3 is 16 residues. V lost 0 bases and J lost 1, with 7 bases in between. The germline CDR1 and CDR2 sequences are MGHRA and YSYEKL. The CDR3 DNA sequence: TGCGCCAGCAGCCAAGATCTCAGGTCTGGGGCCAACGTCCTGACTTTC. Encoded protein: CASSQDLRSGANVLTF.

In its sample, this clone was seen a few times. The chain couples TRBV7-9 to TRBJ1-2, with unresolved D. V was clipped by 1 base and J by 8 bases, with 11 bases between them. The germline V gene encodes CDR1 SEHNR and CDR2 FQNEAQ (reference sequence). The CDR3 extends over 13 amino acids. CDR3 sequence: CASSLGGAYGYTF. CDR3 coding DNA: TGTGCCAGCAGCTTAGGAGGAGCCTACGGCTACACCTTC.

The J gene is TRBJ2-7, the V gene TRBV27; 8 bases align to TRBD1. CDR3 length equals 11 residues. The J segment lost 5 bases and the V segment lost 6 bases, leaving 0 bases of the junction unmatched. Germline lookup yields CDR1 MNHEY and CDR2 SMNVEV (reference sequence). DNA of the CDR3: TGTGCCAGCAGACAGGGGGACGAGCAGTACTTC. Protein product: CASRQGDEQYF.

The chain links TRBV9 to TRBJ2-3, with 10 bases identical to TRBD2. Germline-derived CDR1 and CDR2 are SGDLS and YYNGEE. The CDR3 sequence is 16 residues long. Trimming cost V 0 bases and J 4 bases; bases outside gene matches: 5. CDR3 loop: CASSVEAGGPSDTQYF. In DNA, the CDR3 is TGTGCCAGCAGCGTAGAAGCGGGAGGGCCTTCAGATACGCAGTATTTT.

The gene calls are TRBV27 and TRBJ2-1, with TRBD1 matching 9 bases. This CDR3 region has 14 residues. Germline V gives CDR1 MNHEY, CDR2 SMNVEV (reference sequence). Unmatched junction bases numbered 5, after V lost 5 bases and J lost 6 bases. CDR3 in DNA: TGTGCCAGCAGTCCGACAGGGGGTTTCAATGAGCAGTTCTTC. Translated, it gives CASSPTGGFNEQFF.

The chain employs TRBV5-6 and TRBJ2-7; weak D call: TRBD1 (5 bases). The CDR3 contains 15 residues. CDR1 and CDR2 from the germline V gene are SGHDT and YYEEEE. V lost 1 base, J lost 4 bases, and 15 bases lay in between. The CDR3 nucleotides are TGTGCCAGCAGCTTGCTTGGCCAGGGCTCTTACGAGCAGTACTTC. Protein sequence: CASSLLGQGSYEQYF.

V gene TRBV19 combines with J gene TRBJ1-4; D gene ambiguous. Germline V gene sequence: CDR1 LNHDA, CDR2 SQIVND (reference sequence). This CDR3 comprises 14 residues. V lost 3 bases and J 7 bases, leaving 12 bases between the germline ends. CDR3 in amino acids: CASSISHGSEKLFF. The CDR3 coding sequence is TGTGCCAGTAGTATCTCTCACGGGAGTGAAAAACTGTTTTTT.

The gene calls are TRBV13 and TRBJ2-7; 14 bases match TRBD2. The V gene's germline CDR1 is PRHDT and CDR2 FYEKMQ (reference sequence). This CDR3 spans 17 amino acids. J was trimmed by 7 bases and V by 0 bases; bases with no gene match: 8. The CDR3 DNA is TGTGCCAGCAGCTTAGGCCTGGGACTAGCGGGGGCCGGGGAGCAGTACTTC. Amino acids: CASSLGLGLAGAGEQYF.

CDR3 nucleotides: TGTGCAAGTCGCTCTCCGGGACTAGCGGGAGGGCCCAAAACCTACGAGCAGTACTTC. Amino acids: CASRSPGLAGGPKTYEQYF. The chain has TRBV12-2 and TRBJ2-7; the table's D call TRBD2 went unverified against the DNA. TRBV12-2 is an annotated pseudogene. This CDR3 is built from 19 residues.

The chain is built from TRBV11-2 and TRBJ2-3; D remains ambiguous. The V gene's germline CDR1 is SGHAT and CDR2 FQNNGV. V was pared by 5 bases and J by 6 bases, with 12 bases between. The CDR3 runs 13 residues. CDR3 region: CASSPWSGDTQYF. In DNA form, the CDR3 reads TGTGCCAGCAGCCCATGGTCGGGTGATACGCAGTATTTT.

This sequence joins TRBV11-2 and TRBJ1-1, with 8 nucleotides matching TRBD1. CDR3 size: 14 residues. CDR1 is SGHAT and CDR2 is FQNNGV in the germline V gene. With V trimmed by 4 bases and J by 4 bases, 5 bases remained unmatched. For the CDR3, the DNA is TGTGCCAGCAGCTCCGCGCAGGGGGCCACTGAAGCTTTCTTT. It yields the protein CASSSAQGATEAFF.

The rearrangement joins TRBV7-9 to TRBJ2-7, with 12 bases identical to TRBD2. Looked up from germline, CDR1 is SEHNR and CDR2 is FQNEAQ (reference sequence). J gave up 6 bases and V 5 bases, and 8 bases lay outside the gene matches. The CDR3 totals 15 residues. This chain's CDR3 is CASSARLAGEGEQYF. The CDR3 DNA is TGTGCCAGCAGCGCCCGACTAGCGGGAGAGGGCGAGCAGTACTTC.

This clone was found once. The chain joins TRBV2 to TRBJ2-3; D ambiguous. The V gene's germline CDR1 is SNHLY and CDR2 FYNNEI. V gave up 0 bases and J gave up 3 bases, with 16 bases separating them. This CDR3 has 17 residues. The CDR3 region is CASSEALHSFATDTQYF. The DNA of the CDR3 is TGTGCCAGCAGTGAAGCCCTTCATAGCTTCGCTACAGATACGCAGTATTTT.

The V gene is TRBV29-1, the J gene TRBJ2-1; the match to TRBD2 covers 10 bases. Losses at the gene ends were 7 bases for V and 4 bases for J; bases not matched to a gene: 13. The CDR3 runs to 16 residues. Germline values: CDR1 SQVTM, CDR2 ANQGSEA. CDR3 sequence reads: CSGGRDEREGYNEQFF. The CDR3 region has the DNA TGCAGCGGAGGTAGGGATGAGCGGGAGGGTTACAATGAGCAGTTCTTC.

The chain uses TRBV28 and TRBJ2-7; 10 bases fit TRBD2. Germline values: CDR1 MDHEN, CDR2 SYDVKM. This CDR3 is built from 14 residues. Unmatched junction bases numbered 6, after V lost 4 bases and J lost 6 bases. The CDR3 bases are TGTGCCAGCAGTTCTAGCGGGAGCGGGGGCGAGCAGTACTTC. Translation: CASSSSGSGGEQYF.

The chain recombines TRBV19 with TRBJ1-5; D remains unclear. Germline V lookup: CDR1 LNHDA, CDR2 SQIVND (reference sequence). The CDR3 extends over 15 amino acids. V was pared by 0 bases and J by 0 bases, with 6 bases between. The CDR3 DNA reads TGTGCCAGTAGTATAGACTCGAGTAGCAATCAGCCCCAGCATTTT. The encoded protein is CASSIDSSSNQPQHF.